The next 15 T cell receptor beta chains were all read from a single sample in a study of T cell responses to AZD1222 COVID-19 vaccine. TCRdb's copy holds only in-frame clones and misses some; the assay was immunoSEQ multiplex PCR. Counted here are about 140,000 clones, around 90% occurring once; the ten biggest clones make up roughly 5%. The sample in question was peripheral blood, obtained on day 0 of AZD1222 vaccination. These receptors all come from an adult in good health.

The gene calls are TRBV18 and TRBJ2-5; a possible D gene is TRBD2 (6 bases). The CDR3 runs to 14 residues. The ends were cut back, 4 bases at V and 3 bases at J, with 12 bases in the middle. Germline CDR1 is KGHSH and CDR2 is LQKENI. DNA of the CDR3: TGTGCCAGCTCACGGCGTAGCGGCGAAGAGACCCAGTACTTC. This gives the protein CASSRRSGEETQYF.

This chain links TRBV4-1 with TRBJ2-3; D is undetermined. The CDR3 is 15 residues long. Trimming removed 1 base from V and 2 bases from J, with 10 bases in between. Germline-derived CDR1 and CDR2 are MGHRA and YSYEKL. The CDR3: CASSQAVTFTDTQYF. Here the CDR3 DNA reads TGCGCCAGCAGCCAAGCTGTGACTTTCACAGATACGCAGTATTTT.

V usage is TRBV5-1 and J usage is TRBJ1-1, with TRBD1 as a possible D gene (6 bases). This CDR3 is 15 amino acids long. Germline V gene data show CDR1 as SGHRS and CDR2 as YFSETQ. The ends were cut back, 0 bases at V and 1 base at J, with 10 bases in the middle. This chain's CDR3 is CASSLEPGANTEAFF. The CDR3 coding sequence is TGCGCCAGCAGCTTGGAACCAGGGGCGAACACTGAAGCTTTCTTT. Full variable domain (rest looked up from reference TRBV5-1 and TRBJ1-1): KAGVTQTPRYLIKTRGQQVTLSCSPISGHRSVSWYQQTPGQGLQFLFEYFSETQRNKGNFPGRFSGRQFSNSRSEMNVSTLELGDSALYLCASSLEPGANTEAFFGQGTRLTVV.

V and J are TRBV3-1 (or the pseudogene TRBV3-2) and TRBJ2-7; D remains unclear. Per germline, CDR1 LGHDT and CDR2 YNNKEL (reference sequence). The CDR3 totals 16 residues. V lost 0 bases to trimming and J lost 0 bases, with 12 bases between them. This CDR3 reads CASSQDLGPNSYEQYF. CDR3 coding DNA: TGTGCCAGCAGCCAAGATCTTGGCCCCAACTCCTACGAGCAGTACTTC.

The chain couples TRBV6-6 to TRBJ2-7, with TRBD2 identical over 8 bases. The junction had 6 bases not matched to a gene; V was cut back by 11 bases and J by 0 bases. Germline V CDR1 and CDR2: MNHNY, SVGAGI (reference sequence). The CDR3 has 13 amino acids. The CDR3 sequence is CACTGGVSYEQYF. The CDR3 bases are TGTGCCTGTACGGGAGGGGTCTCCTACGAGCAGTACTTC.

The chain has TRBV5-1 and TRBJ1-2; 7 nucleotides align to TRBD1. The CDR3 contains 15 residues. CDR1 and CDR2 (germline): SGHRS, YFSETQ. V lost 3 bases, J lost 7 bases, and 12 bases stayed unmatched. CDR3: CASSYGTGVSGGYTF. The CDR3 DNA sequence: TGCGCCAGCAGCTACGGAACAGGGGTCTCTGGTGGCTACACCTTC.

The V and J genes are TRBV11-2 and TRBJ2-7; 8 bases map to TRBD1. The V and J ends lost 5 bases and 3 bases, in that order; junction bases with no gene match: 9. CDR1 and CDR2 from the germline V gene are SGHAT and FQNNGV. The CDR3 covers 15 residues. Written as DNA, the CDR3 is TGTGCCAGCAGCATAAATTCGGACAGGGTCTACGAGCAGTACTTC. This codes for CASSINSDRVYEQYF.

This sequence joins TRBV28 and TRBJ2-2; no reliable D call. Germline V CDR1 and CDR2: MDHEN, SYDVKM. V lost 3 bases and J lost 12, with 11 bases in between. CDR3 length: 12 residues. The CDR3: CASSLRTEKLFF. DNA of the CDR3: TGTGCCAGCAGTTTGAGGACCGAGAAGCTGTTTTTT.

The V and J genes are TRBV11-2 and TRBJ2-7, with 8 bases that match TRBD2. Trimming took 5 bases from V and 3 from J; bases not matched to a gene: 9. The CDR3 is 15 residues long. Germline CDR1 reads SGHAT; CDR2 reads FQNNGV. CDR3 bases: TGTGCCAGCAGCCAACCACCGGGACTAGACTACGAGCAGTACTTC. Translated: CASSQPPGLDYEQYF.

The V gene is TRBV6-5, the J gene TRBJ1-6; no reliable D call. CDR1 MNHEY and CDR2 SVGAGI come from the germline V gene. CDR3 length equals 13 residues. Trimming left V 5 bases short and J 7 bases short, with 9 bases between. The CDR3 DNA reads TGTGCCAGCAGTACCGGGGAAAATTCACCCCTCCACTTT. It specifies CASSTGENSPLHF.

This chain uses TRBV11-2 with TRBJ2-7; D ambiguous. The V end was cut by 1 base, the J end by 6 bases, with 10 bases between. The CDR3 covers 13 residues. CDR1 and CDR2 (germline): SGHAT, FQNNGV. CDR3 residues: CASSLGEFGEQYF. For the CDR3, the DNA is TGTGCCAGCAGCTTAGGTGAATTTGGCGAGCAGTACTTC.

The chain combines TRBV5-5 with TRBJ2-3; TRBD2 matches 9 bases. Germline CDR1 SGHKS, CDR2 YYEKEE (reference sequence). This CDR3 contains 16 residues. Unmatched junction bases numbered 9, after V lost 3 bases and J lost 4 bases. CDR3 sequence reads: CASSSLLAGTSDTQYF. CDR3 sequence (DNA): TGTGCCAGCAGCTCTCTACTAGCGGGCACGTCAGATACGCAGTATTTT.

The rearrangement uses TRBV18 and TRBJ2-4, with D unresolved. CDR3 size: 15 residues. Germline CDR1 reads KGHSH; CDR2 reads LQKENI. Trimming took off 2 bases at V and 0 bases at J, with 8 bases between the two ends. Here the CDR3 reads CASSPSFQAKNIQYF. The CDR3 nucleotides read TGTGCCAGCTCACCAAGTTTCCAAGCCAAAAACATTCAGTACTTC.

The rearrangement uses TRBV28 and TRBJ2-1; 8 nucleotides line up with TRBD2. CDR1 is MDHEN, CDR2 SYDVKM, per germline. V dropped 5 bases and J dropped 4; count of bases not matched to a gene: 19. The CDR3 is 19 residues long. CDR3 sequence: CASSQKNPQRESGYNEQFF. Written as DNA, the CDR3 is TGTGCCAGCAGTCAGAAAAACCCCCAGCGGGAGTCGGGTTACAATGAGCAGTTCTTC.

V is TRBV6-4 and J is TRBJ1-1; D not certain. Germline loops: CDR1 MRHNA, CDR2 SNTAGT. The CDR3 extends over 14 amino acids. Between the trimmed V and J ends, which lost 4 bases and 0 bases, there was a span of 9 bases. The DNA for the CDR3 is TGTGCCAGCAGTGTTGGAGGATTGAACACTGAAGCTTTCTTT. It yields the protein CASSVGGLNTEAFF.